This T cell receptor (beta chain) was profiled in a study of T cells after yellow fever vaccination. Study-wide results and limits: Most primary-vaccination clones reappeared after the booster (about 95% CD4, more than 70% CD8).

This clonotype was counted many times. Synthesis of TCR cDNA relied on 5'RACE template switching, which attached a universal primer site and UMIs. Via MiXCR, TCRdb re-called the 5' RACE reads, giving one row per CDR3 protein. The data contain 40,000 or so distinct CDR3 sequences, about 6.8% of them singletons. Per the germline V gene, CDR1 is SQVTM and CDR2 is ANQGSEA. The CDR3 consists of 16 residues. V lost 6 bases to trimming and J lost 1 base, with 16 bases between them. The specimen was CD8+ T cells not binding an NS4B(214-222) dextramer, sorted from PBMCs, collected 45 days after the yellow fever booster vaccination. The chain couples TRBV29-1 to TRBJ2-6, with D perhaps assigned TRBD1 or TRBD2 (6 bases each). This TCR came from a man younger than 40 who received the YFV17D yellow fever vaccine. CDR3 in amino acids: CSVVHTGRSGANVLTF. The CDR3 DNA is TGCAGCGTCGTCCATACAGGGAGGTCTGGGGCCAACGTCCTGACTTTC.